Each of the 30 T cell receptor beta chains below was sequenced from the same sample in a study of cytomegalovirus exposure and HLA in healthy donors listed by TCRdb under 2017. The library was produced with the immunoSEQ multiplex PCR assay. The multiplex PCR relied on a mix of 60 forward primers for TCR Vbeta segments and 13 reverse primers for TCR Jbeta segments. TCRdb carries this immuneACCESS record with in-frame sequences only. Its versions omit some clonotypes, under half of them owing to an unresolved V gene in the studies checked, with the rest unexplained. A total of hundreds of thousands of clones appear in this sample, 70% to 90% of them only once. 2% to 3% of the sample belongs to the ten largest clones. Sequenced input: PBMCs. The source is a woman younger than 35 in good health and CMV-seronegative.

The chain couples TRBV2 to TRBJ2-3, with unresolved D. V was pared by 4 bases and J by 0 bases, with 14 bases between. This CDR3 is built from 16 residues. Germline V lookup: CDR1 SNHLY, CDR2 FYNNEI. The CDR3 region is CASSVSPTHSTDTQYF. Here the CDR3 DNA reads TGTGCCAGCAGTGTTAGTCCGACTCATAGCACAGATACGCAGTATTTT.

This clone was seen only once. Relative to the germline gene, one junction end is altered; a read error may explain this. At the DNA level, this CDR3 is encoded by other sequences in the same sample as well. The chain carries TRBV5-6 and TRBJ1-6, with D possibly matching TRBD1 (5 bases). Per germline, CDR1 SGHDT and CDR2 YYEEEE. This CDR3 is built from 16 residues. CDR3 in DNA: TGTGCCAGCAGCTCCCAACGGGACTACTATAATTCCCCCCTCCACTTT. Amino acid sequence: CASSSQRDYYNSPLHF.

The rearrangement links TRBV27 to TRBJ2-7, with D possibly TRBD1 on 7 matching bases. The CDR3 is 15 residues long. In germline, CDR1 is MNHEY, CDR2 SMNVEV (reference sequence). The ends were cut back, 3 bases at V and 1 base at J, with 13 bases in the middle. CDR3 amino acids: CASSFTQGGSYEQYF. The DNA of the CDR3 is TGTGCCAGCAGTTTTACGCAGGGGGGTTCCTACGAGCAGTACTTC.

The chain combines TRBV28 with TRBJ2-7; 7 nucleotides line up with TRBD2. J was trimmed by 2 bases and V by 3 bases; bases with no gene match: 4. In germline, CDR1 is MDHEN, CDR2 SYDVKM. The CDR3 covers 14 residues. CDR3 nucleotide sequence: TGTGCCAGCAGTTTGGGGGGGAGCACCTACGAGCAGTACTTC. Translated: CASSLGGSTYEQYF.

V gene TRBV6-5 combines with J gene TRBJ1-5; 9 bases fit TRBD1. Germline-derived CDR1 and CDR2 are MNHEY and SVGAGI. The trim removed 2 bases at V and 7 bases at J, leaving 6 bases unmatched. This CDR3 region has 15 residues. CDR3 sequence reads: CASSYQQGAGQPQHF. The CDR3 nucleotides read TGTGCCAGCAGTTACCAACAGGGGGCAGGACAGCCCCAGCATTTT.

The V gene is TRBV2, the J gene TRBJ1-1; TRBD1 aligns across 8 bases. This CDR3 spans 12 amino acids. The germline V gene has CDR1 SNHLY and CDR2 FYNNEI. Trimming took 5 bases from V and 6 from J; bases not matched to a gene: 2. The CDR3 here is CASSWTGSEAFF. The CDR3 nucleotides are TGTGCCAGCAGTTGGACAGGGTCTGAAGCTTTCTTT. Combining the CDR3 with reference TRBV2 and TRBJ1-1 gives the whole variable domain EPEVTQTPSHQVTQMGQEVILRCVPISNHLYFYWYRQILGQKVEFLVSFYNNEISEKSEIFDDQFSVERPDGSNFTLKIRSTKLEDSAMYFCASSWTGSEAFFGQGTRLTVV.

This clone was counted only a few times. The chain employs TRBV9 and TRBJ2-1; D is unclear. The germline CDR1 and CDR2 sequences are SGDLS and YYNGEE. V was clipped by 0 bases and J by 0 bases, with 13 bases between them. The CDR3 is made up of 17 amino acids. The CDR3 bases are TGTGCCAGCAGCGTAGATCGACGGCCGGGCTCCTACAATGAGCAGTTCTTC. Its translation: CASSVDRRPGSYNEQFF.

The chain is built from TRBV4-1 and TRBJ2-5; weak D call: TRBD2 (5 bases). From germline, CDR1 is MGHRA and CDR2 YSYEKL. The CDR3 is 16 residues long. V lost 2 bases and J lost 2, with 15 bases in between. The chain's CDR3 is CASSQHPPRTQETQYF. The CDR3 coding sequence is TGCGCCAGCAGCCAACACCCCCCCCGGACTCAAGAGACCCAGTACTTC.

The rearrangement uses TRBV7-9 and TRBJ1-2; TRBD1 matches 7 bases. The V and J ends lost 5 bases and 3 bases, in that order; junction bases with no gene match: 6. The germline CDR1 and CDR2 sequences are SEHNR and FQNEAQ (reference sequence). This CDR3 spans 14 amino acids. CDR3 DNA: TGTGCCAGCAGCCCCCCAGGGGGGTACTATGGCTACACCTTC. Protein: CASSPPGGYYGYTF. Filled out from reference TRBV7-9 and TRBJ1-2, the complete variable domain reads DTGVSQNPRHKITKRGQNVTFRCDPISEHNRLYWYRQTLGQGPEFLTYFQNEAQLEKSRLLSDRFSAERPKGSFSTLEIQRTEQGDSAMYLCASSPPGGYYGYTFGSGTRLTVV.

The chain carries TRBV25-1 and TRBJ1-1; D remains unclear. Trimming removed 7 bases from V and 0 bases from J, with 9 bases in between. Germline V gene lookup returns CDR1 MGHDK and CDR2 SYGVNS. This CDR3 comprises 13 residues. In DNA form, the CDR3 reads TGTGCCAGCATGTTGGGCCTGAACACTGAAGCTTTCTTT. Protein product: CASMLGLNTEAFF.

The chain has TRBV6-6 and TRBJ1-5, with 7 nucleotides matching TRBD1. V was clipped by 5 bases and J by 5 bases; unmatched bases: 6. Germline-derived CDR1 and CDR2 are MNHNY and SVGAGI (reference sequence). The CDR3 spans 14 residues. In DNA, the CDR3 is TGTGCCAGCAGTCCTAGGGGGCTGTATCAGCCCCAGCATTTT. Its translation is CASSPRGLYQPQHF.

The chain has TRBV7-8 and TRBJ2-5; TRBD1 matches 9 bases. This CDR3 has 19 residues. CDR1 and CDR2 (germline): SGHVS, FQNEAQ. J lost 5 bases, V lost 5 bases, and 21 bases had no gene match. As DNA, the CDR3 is TGTGCCAGCAGCCATAGCCCCTGGGGACAGGGTCCGAATCGCGAGACCCAGTACTTC. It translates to CASSHSPWGQGPNRETQYF.

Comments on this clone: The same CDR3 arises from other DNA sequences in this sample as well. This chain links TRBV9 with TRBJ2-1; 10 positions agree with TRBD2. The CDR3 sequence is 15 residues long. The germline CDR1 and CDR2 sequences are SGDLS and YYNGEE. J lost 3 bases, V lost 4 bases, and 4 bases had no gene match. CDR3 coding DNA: TGTGCCAGCAGCCCTAGCGGGGGAAGCTACAATGAGCAGTTCTTC. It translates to CASSPSGGSYNEQFF. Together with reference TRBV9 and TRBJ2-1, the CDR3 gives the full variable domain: DSGVTQTPKHLITATGQRVTLRCSPRSGDLSVYWYQQSLDQGLQFLIQYYNGEERAKGNILERFSAQQFPDLHSELNLSSLELGDSALYFCASSPSGGSYNEQFFGPGTRLTVL.

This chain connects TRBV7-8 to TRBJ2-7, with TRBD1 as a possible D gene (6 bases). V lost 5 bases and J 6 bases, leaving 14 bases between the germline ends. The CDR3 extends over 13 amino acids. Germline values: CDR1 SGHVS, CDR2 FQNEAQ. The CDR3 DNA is TGTGCCAGCAGCCCCGGAACAGGGAGCGAGCAGTACTTC. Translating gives CASSPGTGSEQYF.

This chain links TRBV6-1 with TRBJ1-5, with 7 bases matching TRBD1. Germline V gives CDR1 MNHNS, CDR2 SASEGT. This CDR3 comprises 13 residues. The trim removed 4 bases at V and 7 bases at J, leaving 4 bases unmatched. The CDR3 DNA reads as TGTGCCAGCAGTGTAAACAGGGGACAGCCCCAGCATTTT. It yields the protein CASSVNRGQPQHF.

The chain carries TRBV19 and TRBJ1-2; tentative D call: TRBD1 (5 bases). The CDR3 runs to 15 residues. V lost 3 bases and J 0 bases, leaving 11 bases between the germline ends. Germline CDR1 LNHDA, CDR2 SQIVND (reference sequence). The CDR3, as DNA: TGTGCCAGTAGTATCTCCCCAGGGTCTAACTATGGCTACACCTTC. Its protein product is CASSISPGSNYGYTF.

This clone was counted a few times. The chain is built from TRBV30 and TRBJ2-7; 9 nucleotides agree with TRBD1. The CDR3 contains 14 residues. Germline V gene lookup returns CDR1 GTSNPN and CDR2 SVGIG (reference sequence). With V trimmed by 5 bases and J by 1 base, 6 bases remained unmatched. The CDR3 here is CAWAQGAESYEQYF. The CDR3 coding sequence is TGTGCCTGGGCACAGGGGGCTGAGTCCTACGAGCAGTACTTC.

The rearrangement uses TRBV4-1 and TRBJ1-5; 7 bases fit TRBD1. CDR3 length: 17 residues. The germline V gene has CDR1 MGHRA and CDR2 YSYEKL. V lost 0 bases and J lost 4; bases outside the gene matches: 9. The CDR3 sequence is CASSQDTGTATNQPQHF. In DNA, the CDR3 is TGCGCCAGCAGCCAAGATACCGGGACAGCCACAAATCAGCCCCAGCATTTT.

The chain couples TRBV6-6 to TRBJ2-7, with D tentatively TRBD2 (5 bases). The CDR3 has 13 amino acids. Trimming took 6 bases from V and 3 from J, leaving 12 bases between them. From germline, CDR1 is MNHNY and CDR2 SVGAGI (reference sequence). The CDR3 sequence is CASRIGMGYEQYF. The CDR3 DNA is TGTGCCAGCAGGATCGGGATGGGCTACGAGCAGTACTTC.

The CDR3 DNA sequence: TGTGCCAGCAGCCATCCCCCCGGCGGGGGATCCTACGAGCAGTACTTC. It codes for CASSHPPGGGSYEQYF. V usage is TRBV4-2 and J usage is TRBJ2-7, with 7 bases fitting TRBD2. The CDR3 runs 16 residues. The trim removed 3 bases at V and 1 base at J, leaving 9 bases unmatched. Germline-derived CDR1 and CDR2 are LGHNA and YNFKEQ.

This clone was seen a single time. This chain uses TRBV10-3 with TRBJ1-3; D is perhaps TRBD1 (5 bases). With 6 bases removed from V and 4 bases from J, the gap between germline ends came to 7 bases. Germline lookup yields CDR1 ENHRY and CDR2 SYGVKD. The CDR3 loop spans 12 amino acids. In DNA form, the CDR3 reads TGTGCCATCAGCCAGGGAGGAAACACCATATATTTT. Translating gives CAISQGGNTIYF.

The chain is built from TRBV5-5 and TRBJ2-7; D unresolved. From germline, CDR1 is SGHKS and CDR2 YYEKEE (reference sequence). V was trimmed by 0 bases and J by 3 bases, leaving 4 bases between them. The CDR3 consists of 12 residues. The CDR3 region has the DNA TGTGCCAGCAGCTTGGACTTCTACGAGCAGTACTTC. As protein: CASSLDFYEQYF. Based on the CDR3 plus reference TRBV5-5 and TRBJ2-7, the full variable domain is DAGVTQSPTHLIKTRGQQVTLRCSPISGHKSVSWYQQVLGQGPQFIFQYYEKEERGRGNFPDRFSARQFPNYSSELNVNALLLGDSALYLCASSLDFYEQYFGPGTRLTVT.

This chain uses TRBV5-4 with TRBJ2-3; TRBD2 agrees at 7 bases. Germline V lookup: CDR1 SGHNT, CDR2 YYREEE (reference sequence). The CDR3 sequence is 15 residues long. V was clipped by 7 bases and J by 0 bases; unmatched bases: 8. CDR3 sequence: CASLREGMSTDTQYF. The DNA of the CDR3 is TGTGCCAGCCTCAGGGAGGGCATGAGCACAGATACGCAGTATTTT. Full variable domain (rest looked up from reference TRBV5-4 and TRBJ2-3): ETGVTQSPTHLIKTRGQQVTLRCSSQSGHNTVSWYQQALGQGPQFIFQYYREEENGRGNFPPRFSGLQFPNYSSELNVNALELDDSALYLCASLREGMSTDTQYFGPGTRLTVL.

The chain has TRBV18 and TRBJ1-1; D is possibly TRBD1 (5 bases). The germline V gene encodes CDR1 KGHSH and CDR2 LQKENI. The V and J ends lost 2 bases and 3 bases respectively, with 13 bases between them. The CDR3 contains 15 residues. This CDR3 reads CASSPLAGIDTEAFF. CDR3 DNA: TGTGCCAGCTCACCATTAGCAGGGATCGACACTGAAGCTTTCTTT.

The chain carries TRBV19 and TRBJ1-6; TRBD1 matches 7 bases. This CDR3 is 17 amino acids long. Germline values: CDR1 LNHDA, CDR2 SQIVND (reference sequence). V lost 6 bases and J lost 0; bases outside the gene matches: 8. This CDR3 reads CASSPGWTGSYNSPLHF. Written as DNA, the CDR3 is TGTGCCAGTAGCCCGGGCTGGACAGGCTCCTATAATTCACCCCTCCACTTT.

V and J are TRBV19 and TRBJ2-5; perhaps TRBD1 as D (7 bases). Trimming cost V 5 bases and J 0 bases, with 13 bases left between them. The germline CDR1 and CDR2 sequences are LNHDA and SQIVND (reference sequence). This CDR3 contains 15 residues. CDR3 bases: TGTGCCAGTAGTCCAGGGGGGTTTAACCAAGAGACCCAGTACTTC. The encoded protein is CASSPGGFNQETQYF.

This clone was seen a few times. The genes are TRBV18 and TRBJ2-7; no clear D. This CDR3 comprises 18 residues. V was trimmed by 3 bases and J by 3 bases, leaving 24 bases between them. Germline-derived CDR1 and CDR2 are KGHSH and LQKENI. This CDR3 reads CASSPTLSAGWAIYEQYF. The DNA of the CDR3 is TGTGCCAGCTCACCCACCTTGTCGGCTGGCTGGGCAATCTACGAGCAGTACTTC.

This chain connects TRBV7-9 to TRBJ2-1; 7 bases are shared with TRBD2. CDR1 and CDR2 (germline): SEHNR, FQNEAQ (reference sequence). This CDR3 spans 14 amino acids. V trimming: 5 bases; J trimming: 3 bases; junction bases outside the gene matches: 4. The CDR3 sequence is CASSPSGGYNEQFF. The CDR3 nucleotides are TGTGCCAGCAGCCCGTCGGGGGGCTACAATGAGCAGTTCTTC. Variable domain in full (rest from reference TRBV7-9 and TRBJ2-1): DTGVSQNPRHKITKRGQNVTFRCDPISEHNRLYWYRQTLGQGPEFLTYFQNEAQLEKSRLLSDRFSAERPKGSFSTLEIQRTEQGDSAMYLCASSPSGGYNEQFFGPGTRLTVL.

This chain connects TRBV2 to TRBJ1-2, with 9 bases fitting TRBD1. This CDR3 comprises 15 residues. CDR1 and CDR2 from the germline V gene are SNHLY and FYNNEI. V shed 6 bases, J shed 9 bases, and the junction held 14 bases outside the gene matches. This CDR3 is CASSYPPGQGTSYTF. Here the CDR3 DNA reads TGTGCCAGCAGCTACCCCCCGGGACAGGGCACAAGCTACACCTTC.

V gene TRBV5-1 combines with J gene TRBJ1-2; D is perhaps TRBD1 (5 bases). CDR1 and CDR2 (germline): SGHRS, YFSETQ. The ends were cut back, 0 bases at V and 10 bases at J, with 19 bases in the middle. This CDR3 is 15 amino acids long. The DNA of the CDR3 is TGCGCCAGCAGCTTGGGTTCAGGAGGGGACTTTCACTACACCTTC. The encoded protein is CASSLGSGGDFHYTF.